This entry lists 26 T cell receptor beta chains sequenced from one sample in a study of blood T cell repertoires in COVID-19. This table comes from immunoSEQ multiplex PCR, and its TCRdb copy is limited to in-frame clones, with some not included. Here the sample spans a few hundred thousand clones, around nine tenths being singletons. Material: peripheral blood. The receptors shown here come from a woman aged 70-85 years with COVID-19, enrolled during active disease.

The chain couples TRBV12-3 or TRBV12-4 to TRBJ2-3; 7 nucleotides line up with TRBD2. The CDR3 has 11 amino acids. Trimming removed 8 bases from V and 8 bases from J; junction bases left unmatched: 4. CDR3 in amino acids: CASHSGGTQYF. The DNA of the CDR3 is TGTGCCAGCCATTCGGGGGGTACGCAGTATTTT.

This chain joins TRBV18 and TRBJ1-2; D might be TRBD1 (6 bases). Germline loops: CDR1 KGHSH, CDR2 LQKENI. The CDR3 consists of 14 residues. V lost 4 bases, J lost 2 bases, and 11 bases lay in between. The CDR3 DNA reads TGTGCCAGCTCACTGAGACAGGTGAACTATGGCTACACCTTC. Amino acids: CASSLRQVNYGYTF.

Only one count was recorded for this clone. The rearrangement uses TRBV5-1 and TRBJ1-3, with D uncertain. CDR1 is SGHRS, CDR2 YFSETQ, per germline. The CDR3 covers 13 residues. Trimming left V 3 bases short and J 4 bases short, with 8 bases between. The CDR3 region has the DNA TGCGCCAGCAGCTCGCGGTCCGGAAACACCATATATTTT. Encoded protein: CASSSRSGNTIYF.

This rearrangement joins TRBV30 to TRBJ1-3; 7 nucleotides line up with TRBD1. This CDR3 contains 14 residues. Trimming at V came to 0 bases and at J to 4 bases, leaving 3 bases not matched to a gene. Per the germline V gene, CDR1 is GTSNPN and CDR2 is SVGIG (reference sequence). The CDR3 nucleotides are TGTGCCTGGAGTGTCGGGACAGTGGGAAACACCATATATTTT. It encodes CAWSVGTVGNTIYF.

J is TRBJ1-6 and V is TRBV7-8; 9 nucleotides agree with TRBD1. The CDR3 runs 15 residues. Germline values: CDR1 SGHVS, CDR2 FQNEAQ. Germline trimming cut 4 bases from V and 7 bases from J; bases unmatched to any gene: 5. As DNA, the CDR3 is TGTGCCAGCAGCTCGGTACAGGGGGCCAATTCACCCCTCCACTTT. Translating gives CASSSVQGANSPLHF.

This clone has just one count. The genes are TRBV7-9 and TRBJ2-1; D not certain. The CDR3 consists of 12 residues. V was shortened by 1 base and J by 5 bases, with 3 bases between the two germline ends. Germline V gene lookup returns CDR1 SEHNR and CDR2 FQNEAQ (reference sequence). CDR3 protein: CASSLGDNEQFF. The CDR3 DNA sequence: TGTGCCAGCAGCTTAGGCGACAATGAGCAGTTCTTC.

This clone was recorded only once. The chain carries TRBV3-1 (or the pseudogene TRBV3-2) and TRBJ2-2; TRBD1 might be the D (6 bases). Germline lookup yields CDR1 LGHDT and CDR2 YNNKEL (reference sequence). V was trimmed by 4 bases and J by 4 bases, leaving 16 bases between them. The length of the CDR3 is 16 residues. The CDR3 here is CASSPPIPDSTGELFF. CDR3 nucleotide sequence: TGTGCCAGCAGCCCCCCTATCCCGGACAGCACCGGGGAGCTGTTTTTT.

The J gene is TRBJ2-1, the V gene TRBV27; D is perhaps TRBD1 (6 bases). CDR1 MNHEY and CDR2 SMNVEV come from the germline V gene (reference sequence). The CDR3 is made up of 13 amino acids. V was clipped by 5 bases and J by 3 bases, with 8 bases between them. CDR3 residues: CASSTTGYNEQFF. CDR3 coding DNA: TGTGCCAGCAGTACGACAGGCTACAATGAGCAGTTCTTC.

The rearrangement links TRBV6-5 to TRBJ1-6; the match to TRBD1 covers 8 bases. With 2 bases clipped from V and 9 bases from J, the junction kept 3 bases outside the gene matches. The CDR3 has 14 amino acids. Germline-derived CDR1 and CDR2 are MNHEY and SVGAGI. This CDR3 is CASSYRRGPSPLHF. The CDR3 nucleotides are TGTGCCAGCAGTTACCGCAGGGGGCCTTCACCCCTCCACTTT.

The CDR3 sequence is CASRQGNYGYTF. The DNA of the CDR3 is TGTGCCAGCAGACAGGGGAACTATGGCTACACCTTC. The chain combines TRBV6-6 with TRBJ1-2; 7 bases are a match to TRBD1. The V gene's germline CDR1 is MNHNY and CDR2 SVGAGI (reference sequence). This CDR3 region has 12 residues. V shed 6 bases and J 2 bases; nucleotides not matched to a gene: 0.

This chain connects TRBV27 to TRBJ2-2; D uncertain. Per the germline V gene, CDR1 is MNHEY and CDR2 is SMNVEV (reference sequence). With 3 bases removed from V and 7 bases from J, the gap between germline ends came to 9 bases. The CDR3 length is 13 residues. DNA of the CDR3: TGTGCCAGCAGTTTTCAGGATGGCGGGGAGCTGTTTTTT. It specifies CASSFQDGGELFF.

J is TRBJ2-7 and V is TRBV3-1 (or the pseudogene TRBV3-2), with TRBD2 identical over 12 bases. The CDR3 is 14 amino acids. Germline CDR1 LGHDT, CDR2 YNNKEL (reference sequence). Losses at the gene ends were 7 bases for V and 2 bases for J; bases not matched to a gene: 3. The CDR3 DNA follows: TGTGCCAGCACAAGGACTAGCGGGACCTACGAGCAGTACTTC. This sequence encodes CASTRTSGTYEQYF.

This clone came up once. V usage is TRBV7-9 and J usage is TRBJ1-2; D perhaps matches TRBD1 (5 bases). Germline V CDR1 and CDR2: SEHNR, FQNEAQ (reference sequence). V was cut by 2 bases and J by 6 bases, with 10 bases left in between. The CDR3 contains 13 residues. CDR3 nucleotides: TGTGCCAGCAGCTTAATAGGGGAGGATGGCTACACCTTC. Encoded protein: CASSLIGEDGYTF.

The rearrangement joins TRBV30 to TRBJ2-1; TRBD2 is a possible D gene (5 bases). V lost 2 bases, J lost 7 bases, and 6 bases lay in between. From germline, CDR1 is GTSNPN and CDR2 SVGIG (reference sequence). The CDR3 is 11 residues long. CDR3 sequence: CAWSIANEQFF. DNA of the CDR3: TGTGCCTGGAGTATAGCGAATGAGCAGTTCTTC.

The chain's CDR3 is CASSSTSGNTGELFF. Written as DNA, the CDR3 is TGTGCCAGCAGTTCAACTAGCGGTAACACCGGGGAGCTGTTTTTT. The V gene is TRBV11-2, the J gene TRBJ2-2, with 8 bases identical to TRBD2. V trimming: 6 bases; J trimming: 2 bases; junction bases outside the gene matches: 5. The V gene's germline CDR1 is SGHAT and CDR2 FQNNGV. There are 15 residues in the CDR3.

CDR3 region: CASSYSFRDRTYEQYF. CDR3 in DNA: TGTGCCAGCAGTTACTCTTTCAGGGACAGAACCTACGAGCAGTACTTC. The chain joins TRBV6-2 or TRBV6-3 to TRBJ2-7; 7 positions agree with TRBD1. This CDR3 has 16 residues. Trimming at V came to 0 bases and at J to 2 bases, leaving 7 bases not matched to a gene. CDR1 and CDR2 (germline): MNHEY, SVGEGT.

The CDR3 DNA sequence: TGTGCCAGCAGCCAGTCTACGGGCTCCTACAATGAGCAGTTCTTC. Protein: CASSQSTGSYNEQFF. This chain connects TRBV3-1 (or the pseudogene TRBV3-2) to TRBJ2-1; D not resolved. V was trimmed by 3 bases and J by 0 bases, leaving 9 bases between them. This CDR3 region has 15 residues. Germline assignment: CDR1 LGHDT and CDR2 YNNKEL (reference sequence).

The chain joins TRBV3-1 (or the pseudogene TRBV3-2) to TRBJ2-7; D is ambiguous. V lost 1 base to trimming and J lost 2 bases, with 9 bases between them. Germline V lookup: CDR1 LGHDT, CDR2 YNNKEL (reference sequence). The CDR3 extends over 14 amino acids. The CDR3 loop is CASSQVAGPYEQYF. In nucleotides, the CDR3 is TGTGCCAGCAGCCAAGTTGCAGGTCCCTACGAGCAGTACTTC.

CDR3 coding DNA: TGTGCCAGCAGTCGTACAGGGACTAGCACTGAAGCTTTCTTT. Its protein is CASSRTGTSTEAFF. This chain links TRBV6-5 with TRBJ1-1; possible D gene TRBD1, 6 bases. Trimming removed 5 bases at V and 4 bases at J, with 14 bases between. CDR3 length: 14 residues. Germline V CDR1 and CDR2: MNHEY, SVGAGI.

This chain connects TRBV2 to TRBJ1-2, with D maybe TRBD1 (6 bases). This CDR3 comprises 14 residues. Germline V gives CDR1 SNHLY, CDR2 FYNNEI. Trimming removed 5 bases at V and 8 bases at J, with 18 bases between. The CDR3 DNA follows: TGTGCCAGCAGTCTTCCACAGGGTTTACGAGGCTACACCTTC. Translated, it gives CASSLPQGLRGYTF.

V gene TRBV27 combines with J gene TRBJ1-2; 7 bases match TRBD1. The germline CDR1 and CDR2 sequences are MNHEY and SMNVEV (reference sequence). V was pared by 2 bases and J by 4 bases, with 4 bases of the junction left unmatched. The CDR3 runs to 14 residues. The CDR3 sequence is CASSLNAGGYGYTF. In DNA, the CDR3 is TGTGCCAGCAGTTTAAACGCAGGGGGCTATGGCTACACCTTC.

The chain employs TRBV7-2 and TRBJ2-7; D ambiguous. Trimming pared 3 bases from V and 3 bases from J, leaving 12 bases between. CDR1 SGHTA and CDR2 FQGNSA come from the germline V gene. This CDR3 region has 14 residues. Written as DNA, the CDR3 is TGTGCCAGCAGCTTCGTCCCTCGACTCTACGAGCAGTACTTC. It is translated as CASSFVPRLYEQYF.

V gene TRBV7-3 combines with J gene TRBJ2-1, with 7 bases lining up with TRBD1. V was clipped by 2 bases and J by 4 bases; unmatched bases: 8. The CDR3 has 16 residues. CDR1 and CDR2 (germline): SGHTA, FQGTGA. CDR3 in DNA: TGTGCCAGCAGCTTACGCAGGGCAGGGGGTTACAATGAGCAGTTCTTC. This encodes CASSLRRAGGYNEQFF.

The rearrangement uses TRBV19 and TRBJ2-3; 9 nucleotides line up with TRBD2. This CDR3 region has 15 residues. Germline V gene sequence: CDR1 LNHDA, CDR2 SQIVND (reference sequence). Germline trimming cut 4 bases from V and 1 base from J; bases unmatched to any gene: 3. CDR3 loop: CASSTWTSGTDTQYF. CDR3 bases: TGTGCCAGTAGTACCTGGACTAGCGGCACAGATACGCAGTATTTT. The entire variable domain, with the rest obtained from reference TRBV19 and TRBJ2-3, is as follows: DGGITQSPKYLFRKEGQNVTLSCEQNLNHDAMYWYRQDPGQGLRLIYYSQIVNDFQKGDIAEGYSVSREKKESFPLTVTSAQKNPTAFYLCASSTWTSGTDTQYFGPGTRLTVL.

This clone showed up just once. The CDR3 is CASSLGQGKISPLHF. For the CDR3, the DNA is TGCGCCAGCAGCTTAGGACAGGGAAAAATCTCACCCCTCCACTTT. The chain combines TRBV5-1 with TRBJ1-6; 8 bases map to TRBD1. Germline trimming cut 2 bases from V and 10 bases from J; bases unmatched to any gene: 8. This CDR3 contains 15 residues. CDR1 SGHRS and CDR2 YFSETQ come from the germline V gene. The entire variable domain, with the rest obtained from reference TRBV5-1 and TRBJ1-6, is as follows: KAGVTQTPRYLIKTRGQQVTLSCSPISGHRSVSWYQQTPGQGLQFLFEYFSETQRNKGNFPGRFSGRQFSNSRSEMNVSTLELGDSALYLCASSLGQGKISPLHFGNGTRLTVT.

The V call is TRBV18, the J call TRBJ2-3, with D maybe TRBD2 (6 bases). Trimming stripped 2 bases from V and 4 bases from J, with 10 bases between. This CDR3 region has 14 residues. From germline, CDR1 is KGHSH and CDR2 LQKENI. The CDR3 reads CASSPNPSADTQYF. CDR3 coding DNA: TGTGCCAGCTCACCAAATCCTAGCGCAGATACGCAGTATTTT.